This T cell receptor beta chain was sequenced for a study of blood T cell repertoires in COVID-19. Overall study: Some COVID-19 samples were acute and others convalescent; all came from the United States, Italy and Spain. PBMCs, B-cell-depleted T cells, or T cells were the source of the cDNA or gDNA that made up the material.

This clone was detected a few times. The CDR3 is 16 residues long. Deletions cut 2 bases from V and 4 bases from J, with 18 bases between. Germline CDR1 is SGHRS and CDR2 is YFSETQ. Authors' processing steps: Reference gene primer amplification in the assay estimated nucleated cell counts. TCRdb's table, derived via immunoSEQ multiplex PCR, lists solely in-frame clones and lacks some. V and J calls and clone size are given by that table; D and trimming were obtained from the DNA. Here the sample spans some 190,000 clones, approximately 84% being singletons. This chain links TRBV5-1 with TRBJ1-2; TRBD1 might be the D (6 bases). The source material was peripheral blood. The TCR was taken from an older woman with active or convalescent COVID-19. The CDR3 DNA reads as TGCGCCAGCAGCTTAGGACAGACTCGGGTGGGCTATGGCTACACCTTC. This gives the protein CASSLGQTRVGYGYTF.